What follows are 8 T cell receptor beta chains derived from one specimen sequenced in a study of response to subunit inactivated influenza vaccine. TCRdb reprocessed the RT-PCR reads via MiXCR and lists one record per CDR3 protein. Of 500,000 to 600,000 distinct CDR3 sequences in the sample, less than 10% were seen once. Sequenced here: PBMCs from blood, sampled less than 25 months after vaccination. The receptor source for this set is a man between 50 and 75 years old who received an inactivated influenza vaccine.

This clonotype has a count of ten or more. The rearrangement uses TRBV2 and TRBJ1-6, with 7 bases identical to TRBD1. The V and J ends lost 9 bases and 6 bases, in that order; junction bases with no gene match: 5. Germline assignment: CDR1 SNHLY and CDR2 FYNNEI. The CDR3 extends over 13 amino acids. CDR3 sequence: CARRGQINSPLHF. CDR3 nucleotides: TGTGCCAGGAGGGGACAGATTAATTCACCCCTCCACTTT.

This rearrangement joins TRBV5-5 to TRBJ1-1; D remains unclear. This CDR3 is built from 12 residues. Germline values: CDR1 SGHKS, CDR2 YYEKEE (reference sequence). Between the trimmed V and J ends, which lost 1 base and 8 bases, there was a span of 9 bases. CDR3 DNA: TGTGCCAGCAGCTTGACGGCAGTAGAAGCTTTCTTT. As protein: CASSLTAVEAFF.

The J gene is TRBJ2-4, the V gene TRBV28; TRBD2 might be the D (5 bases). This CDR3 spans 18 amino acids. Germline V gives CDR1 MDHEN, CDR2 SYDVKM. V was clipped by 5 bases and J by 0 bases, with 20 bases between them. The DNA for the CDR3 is TGTGCCAGCAGTAGTCTCACTGGGCTAGCCCTAGCCAAAAACATTCAGTACTTC. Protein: CASSSLTGLALAKNIQYF.

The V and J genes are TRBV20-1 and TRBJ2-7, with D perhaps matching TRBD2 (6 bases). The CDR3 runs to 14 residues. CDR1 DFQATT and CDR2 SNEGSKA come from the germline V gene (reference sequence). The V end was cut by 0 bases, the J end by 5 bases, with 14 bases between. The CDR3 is CSAREVGSANEQYF. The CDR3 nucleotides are TGCAGTGCTAGAGAGGTCGGGAGCGCTAACGAGCAGTACTTC.

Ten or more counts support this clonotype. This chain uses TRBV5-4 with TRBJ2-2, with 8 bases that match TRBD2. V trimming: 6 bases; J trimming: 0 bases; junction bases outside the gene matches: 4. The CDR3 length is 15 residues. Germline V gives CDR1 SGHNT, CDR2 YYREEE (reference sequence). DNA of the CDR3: TGTGCCAGCAACCAAGCGGGGGCGAACACCGGGGAGCTGTTTTTT. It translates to CASNQAGANTGELFF.

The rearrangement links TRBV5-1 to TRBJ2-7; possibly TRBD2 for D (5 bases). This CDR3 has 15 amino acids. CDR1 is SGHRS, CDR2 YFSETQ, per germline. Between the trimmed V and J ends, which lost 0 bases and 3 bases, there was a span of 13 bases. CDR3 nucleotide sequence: TGCGCCAGCAGCTTGGTTACGGGGAGTTACTACGAGCAGTACTTC. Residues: CASSLVTGSYYEQYF.

This chain's CDR3 is CASSPPSGRRSYNEQFF. CDR3 DNA: TGTGCCAGCTCACCACCGTCCGGACGGCGCTCCTACAATGAGCAGTTCTTC. The genes are TRBV18 and TRBJ2-1; no definite D call. The CDR3 sequence is 17 residues long. V was clipped by 0 bases and J by 0 bases, with 12 bases between them. Germline values: CDR1 KGHSH, CDR2 LQKENI.

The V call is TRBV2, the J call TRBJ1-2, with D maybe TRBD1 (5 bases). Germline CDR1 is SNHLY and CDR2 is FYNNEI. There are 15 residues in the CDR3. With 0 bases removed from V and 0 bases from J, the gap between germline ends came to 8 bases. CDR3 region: CASSEADTTNYGYTF. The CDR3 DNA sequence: TGTGCCAGCAGTGAAGCGGACACAACTAACTATGGCTACACCTTC.